Below are 14 T cell receptor beta chains sequenced from a single sample in a study of PD-L1 blockade in urothelial cancer. Produced via immunoSEQ multiplex PCR; TCRdb's table is partial and in-frame only. This repertoire shows around 100,000 clones, 80% to 90% found once; its top ten account for roughly 2%. Time point: pretreatment peripheral blood. Sequenced here: PBMCs, sampled around atezolizumab (anti-PD-L1) treatment. These receptors all stem from a man aged 55 to 70 with urothelial cancer.

The chain's CDR3 is CASSLGRNTEAFF. Written as DNA, the CDR3 is TGTGCCAGCAGCTTAGGCAGGAACACTGAAGCTTTCTTT. The chain links TRBV11-3 to TRBJ1-1; no clear D gene. CDR3 length: 13 amino acids. The V and J ends lost 1 base and 1 base respectively, with 4 bases between them. Germline loops: CDR1 SGHNT, CDR2 YENEEA. The full variable domain, its missing parts supplied by reference TRBV11-3 and TRBJ1-1, is EAGVVQSPRYKIIEKKQPVAFWCNPISGHNTLYWYLQNLGQGPELLIRYENEEAVDDSQLPKDRFSAERLKGVDSTLKIQPAELGDSAVYLCASSLGRNTEAFFGQGTRLTVV.

In nucleotides, the CDR3 is TGTGCCAGCCGTCGGGACAGGGGGACCGGGGAGCTGTTTTTT. It specifies CASRRDRGTGELFF. The gene calls are TRBV6-5 and TRBJ2-2; 11 nucleotides align to TRBD1. The CDR3 is 14 amino acids. The J segment lost 5 bases and the V segment lost 8 bases, leaving 4 bases of the junction unmatched. In germline, CDR1 is MNHEY, CDR2 SVGAGI.

This sequence joins TRBV6-5 and TRBJ2-2; 8 bases match TRBD1. CDR3 length: 15 amino acids. Germline CDR1 is MNHEY and CDR2 is SVGAGI. V lost 0 bases and J lost 7; bases outside the gene matches: 4. Here the CDR3 reads CASSYSGQGNGELFF. CDR3 DNA: TGTGCCAGCAGTTACTCAGGACAGGGTAACGGGGAGCTGTTTTTT.

V is TRBV18 and J is TRBJ1-6, with 8 positions matching TRBD1. CDR3 length equals 17 residues. Germline trimming cut 2 bases from V and 5 bases from J; bases unmatched to any gene: 8. Germline V lookup: CDR1 KGHSH, CDR2 LQKENI. The CDR3 DNA follows: TGTGCCAGCTCACCAACCGACAGGGGCGCGAATAATTCACCCCTCCACTTT. It specifies CASSPTDRGANNSPLHF.

The J gene is TRBJ2-7, the V gene TRBV15, with D perhaps matching TRBD2 (5 bases). Trimming took off 5 bases at V and 3 bases at J, with 14 bases between the two ends. The CDR3 consists of 14 residues. CDR1 is LNHNV, CDR2 YYDKDF, per germline (reference sequence). CDR3 sequence reads: CATSFRTRDYEQYF. CDR3 sequence (DNA): TGTGCCACCAGCTTCCGGACTCGAGACTACGAGCAGTACTTC.

This chain joins TRBV9 and TRBJ2-2, with D perhaps matching TRBD2 (5 bases). V gave up 6 bases and J gave up 4 bases, with 19 bases separating them. Germline V gene data show CDR1 as SGDLS and CDR2 as YYNGEE. The CDR3 runs 16 residues. CDR3 residues: CASTRVPSGPTGELFF. DNA for the CDR3: TGTGCCAGCACCCGCGTCCCCAGCGGCCCCACCGGGGAGCTGTTTTTT. The variable domain in full, completed from reference TRBV9 and TRBJ2-2, reads DSGVTQTPKHLITATGQRVTLRCSPRSGDLSVYWYQQSLDQGLQFLIQYYNGEERAKGNILERFSAQQFPDLHSELNLSSLELGDSALYFCASTRVPSGPTGELFFGEGSRLTVL.

As concerns this clone: An end of the junction does not agree with germline; a read error may underlie this. J is TRBJ1-3 and V is TRBV5-1; perhaps TRBD1 as D (6 bases). This CDR3 comprises 14 residues. The germline V gene encodes CDR1 SGHRS and CDR2 YFSETQ. CDR3 bases: TGCGCCAGCAGCTTAGCAGGGGATGGAAGCACCATATATTTT. It specifies CASSLAGDGSTIYF.

J is TRBJ2-5 and V is TRBV28; weak D call: TRBD2 (5 bases). V was shortened by 7 bases and J by 2 bases, with 17 bases between the two germline ends. The CDR3 has 15 residues. Germline CDR1 and CDR2: MDHEN and SYDVKM. CDR3: CASNPDWQKQETQYF. The CDR3 DNA follows: TGTGCCAGCAATCCGGACTGGCAAAAACAAGAGACCCAGTACTTC.

The V and J genes are TRBV30 and TRBJ2-1, with 14 bases that match TRBD2. The germline V gene encodes CDR1 GTSNPN and CDR2 SVGIG (reference sequence). Unmatched junction bases numbered 4, after V lost 2 bases and J lost 7 bases. CDR3 length: 15 residues. The CDR3 here is CAWSWTSGRNNEQFF. The DNA of the CDR3 is TGTGCCTGGAGTTGGACTAGCGGGAGGAATAATGAGCAGTTCTTC.

The V gene is TRBV7-2, the J gene TRBJ2-7; a weak D match, TRBD2 (5 bases). The CDR3 loop spans 17 amino acids. CDR1 is SGHTA and CDR2 is FQGNSA in the germline V gene. V shed 1 base and J shed 0 bases, with 16 bases lying between them. As DNA, the CDR3 is TGTGCCAGCAGCTTAGAGGTGGGTCTAGGGAGCTCCTACGAGCAGTACTTC. It translates to CASSLEVGLGSSYEQYF.

The chain recombines TRBV7-9 with TRBJ1-5, with D unresolved. Trimming stripped 1 base from V and 5 bases from J, with 21 bases between. This CDR3 has 18 residues. Germline CDR1 and CDR2: SEHNR and FQNEAQ (reference sequence). Written as DNA, the CDR3 is TGTGCCAGCAGCTTAGGGGTAGGCGGGGATGGAGGAGATCAGCCCCAGCATTTT. This translates into CASSLGVGGDGGDQPQHF.

The rearrangement links TRBV10-3 to TRBJ1-1, with a possible D match to TRBD1 (6 bases). In germline, CDR1 is ENHRY, CDR2 SYGVKD. Trimming took 5 bases from V and 1 from J, leaving 14 bases between them. The CDR3 covers 15 residues. CDR3 residues: CAISTGGAPNTEAFF. Here the CDR3 DNA reads TGTGCCATCAGTACGGGGGGGGCCCCGAACACTGAAGCTTTCTTT.

This chain joins TRBV6-5 and TRBJ1-1; D possibly corresponds to TRBD1 (6 bases). This CDR3 has 13 amino acids. V was pared by 5 bases and J by 1 base, with 8 bases between. CDR1 and CDR2 (germline): MNHEY, SVGAGI. CDR3: CASSPQGNTEAFF. The CDR3 DNA reads as TGTGCCAGCAGTCCACAGGGGAACACTGAAGCTTTCTTT.

Only one count was recorded for this clone. V gene TRBV28 combines with J gene TRBJ1-2; no reliable D call. The CDR3 covers 12 residues. Germline V gene sequence: CDR1 MDHEN, CDR2 SYDVKM. V was pared by 8 bases and J by 1 base, with 8 bases between. The CDR3 sequence: CASERVNYGYTF. The CDR3 region has the DNA TGTGCCAGCGAGAGGGTTAACTATGGCTACACCTTC.